This T cell receptor (beta chain) was identified in a study of blood T cell repertoires in COVID-19. Across the whole study: PBMCs, B-cell-depleted T cells, or T cells provided the cDNA or gDNA that made up the material.

Germline loops: CDR1 SGHVS, CDR2 FNYEAQ. This CDR3 region has 19 residues. The J segment lost 5 bases and the V segment lost 2 bases, leaving 16 bases of the junction unmatched. Authors' processing steps: The assay estimated nucleated cells by amplifying reference gene primers. TCRdb's table, derived via immunoSEQ multiplex PCR, lists solely in-frame clones and lacks some. V and J calls and clone size follow that table, whereas D and trimming were derived from the DNA. The top ten clones hold less than 20% of a sample with 330,000 or so clones, 92% of them seen once. Those enrolled, adults aged roughly 18 to 89 years, came from around 24 US areas. Cohort placement rested on clinical history that participants reported themselves.

This rearrangement joins TRBV7-6 to TRBJ2-2; 8 bases line up with TRBD1. The sequence was obtained from a woman between 25 and 40 years old who had recovered from COVID-19. What was sequenced was PBMCs or T cells enriched from blood (not recorded which). The CDR3 sequence: CASSLTESPLRGRTGELFF. The CDR3 DNA reads as TGTGCCAGCAGCTTAACAGAGTCTCCCCTCAGGGGGCGAACCGGGGAGCTGTTTTTT. The variable domain in full, with the rest retrieved from reference TRBV7-6 and TRBJ2-2, is GAGVSQSPRYKVTKRGQDVALRCDPISGHVSLYWYRQALGQGPEFLTYFNYEAQQDKSGLPNDRFSAERPEGSISTLTIQRTEQRDSAMYRCASSLTESPLRGRTGELFFGEGSRLTVL.